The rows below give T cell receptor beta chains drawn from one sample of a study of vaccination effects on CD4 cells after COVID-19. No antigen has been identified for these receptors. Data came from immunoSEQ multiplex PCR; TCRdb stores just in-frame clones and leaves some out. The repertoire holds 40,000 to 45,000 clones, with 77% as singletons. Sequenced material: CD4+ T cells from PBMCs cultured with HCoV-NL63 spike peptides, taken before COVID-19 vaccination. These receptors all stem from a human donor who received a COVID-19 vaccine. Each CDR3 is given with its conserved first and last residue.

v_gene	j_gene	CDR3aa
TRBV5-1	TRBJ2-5	CASSSAGNQETQYF
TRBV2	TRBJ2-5	CATKLAGVLQETQYF
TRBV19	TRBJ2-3	CASSIGSADTQYF
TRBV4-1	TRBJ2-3	CASSQAWESGGYTDTQYF
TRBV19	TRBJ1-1	CASSPLGTGDTEAFF
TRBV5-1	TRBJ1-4	CASSLGPGRNEKLFF
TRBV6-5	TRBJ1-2	CASSPGTGFGYTF
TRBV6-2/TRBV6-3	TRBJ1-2	CASSYGLGGYTF
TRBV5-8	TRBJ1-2	CASTWDRLGYTF
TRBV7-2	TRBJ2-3	CASSLVGTSSVDTQYF
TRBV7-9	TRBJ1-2	CASSLGDRSGDGYTF
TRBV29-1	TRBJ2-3	CSVDRGGTTDTQYF
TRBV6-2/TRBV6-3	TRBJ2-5	CASSLGWRGEETQYF
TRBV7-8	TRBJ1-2	CASGYSGTAYGYTF
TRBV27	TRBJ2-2	CASSFTRGTGELFF
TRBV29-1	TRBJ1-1	CSVIPGGAGTEAFF
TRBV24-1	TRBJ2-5	CATSDPRGAETQYF
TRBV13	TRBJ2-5	CASSLGWDQTQYF
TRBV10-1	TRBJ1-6	CASSEGNSPLHF
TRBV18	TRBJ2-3	CASSPGTSGGLSTDTQYF
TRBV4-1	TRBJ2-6	CASNPGQGKGSGANVLTF
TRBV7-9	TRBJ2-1	CASSFGGIFNNEQFF
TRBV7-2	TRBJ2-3	CASCVGATDTQYF
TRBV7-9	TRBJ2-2	CASSGNTGFTGELFF
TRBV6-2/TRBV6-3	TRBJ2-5	CASSYSTGDGRETQYF
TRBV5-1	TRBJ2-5	CASSLEPGRETQYF
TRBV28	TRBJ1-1	CASNFYRTGAAEAFF
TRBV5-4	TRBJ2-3	CASSLNTGAGTDTQYF
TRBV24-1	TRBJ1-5	CATSPAGTGNNQPQHF
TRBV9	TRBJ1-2	CASSAGARGYTF
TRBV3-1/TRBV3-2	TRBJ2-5	CASSLGTSGGETQYF
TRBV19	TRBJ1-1	CASSNWGLGTEAFF
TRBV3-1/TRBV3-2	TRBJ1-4	CASSQGREKLFF
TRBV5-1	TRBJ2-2	CASSLVSGTTRYTGELFF
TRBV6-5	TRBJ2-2	CASAAPRGPGELFF
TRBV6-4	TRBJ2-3	CASLGSKGPDTQYF
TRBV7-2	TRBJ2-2	CASSFPGTANTGELFF
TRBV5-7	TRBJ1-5	CASSLGTTREPQHF
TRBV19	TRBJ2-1	CASSIADNEQFF
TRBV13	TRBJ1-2	CASSSRRGLSYGYTF
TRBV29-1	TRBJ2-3	CSVELPRDTLRPDTQYF
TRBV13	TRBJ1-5	CASSRMGQSNQPQHF
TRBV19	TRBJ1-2	CASSSHPNLGIYGYTF
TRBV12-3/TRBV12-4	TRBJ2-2	CASSPSGRGELFF
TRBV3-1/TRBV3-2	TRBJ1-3	CASSQHGQSSGNTIYF
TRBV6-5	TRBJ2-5	CASGSTGRETQYF
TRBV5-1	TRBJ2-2	CASSFSLTNTGELFF
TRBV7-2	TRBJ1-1	CASSPGLQGSEAFF
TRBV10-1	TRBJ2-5	CASSEAGGGGTQYF
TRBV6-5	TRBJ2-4	CASRNGGGQGIQYF
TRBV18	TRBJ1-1	CASYGNLEAFF